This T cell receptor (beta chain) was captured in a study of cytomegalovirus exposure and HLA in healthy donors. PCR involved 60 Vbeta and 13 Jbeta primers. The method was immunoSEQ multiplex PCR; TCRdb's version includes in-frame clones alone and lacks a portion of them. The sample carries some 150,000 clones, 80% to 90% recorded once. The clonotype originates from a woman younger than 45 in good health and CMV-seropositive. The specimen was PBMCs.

CDR3 DNA sequence: TGCGCCAGCAGCCCAAACATGCTAGTTACAGATACGCAGTATTTT. This translates into CASSPNMLVTDTQYF. The V call is TRBV5-1, the J call TRBJ2-3; D uncertain. The germline V gene encodes CDR1 SGHRS and CDR2 YFSETQ. Trimming stripped 4 bases from V and 3 bases from J, with 15 bases between. The length of the CDR3 is 15 residues. The entire variable domain, with the rest obtained from reference TRBV5-1 and TRBJ2-3, is as follows: KAGVTQTPRYLIKTRGQQVTLSCSPISGHRSVSWYQQTPGQGLQFLFEYFSETQRNKGNFPGRFSGRQFSNSRSEMNVSTLELGDSALYLCASSPNMLVTDTQYFGPGTRLTVL.